The clone carrying this T cell receptor beta chain was observed once. What it binds is unknown. Some clones are missing from TCRdb's copy, which holds only in-frame ones; the method was immunoSEQ multiplex PCR. The sample shows more than 85,000 clones, more than 75% of them seen only once. This record belongs to a study of cytomegalovirus exposure and HLA in healthy donors. Whole-study results and caveats: Testing in vitro showed a few CMV-associated chains specific for CMV antigens. In the 130 or so validation repertoires, about 94% of cluster scores exceeded 0, per a later analysis.

Germline V lookup: CDR1 SGHNT, CDR2 YYREEE (reference sequence). The junction had 6 bases not matched to a gene; V was cut back by 4 bases and J by 5 bases. The CDR3 runs 15 residues. Sequencing used PBMCs. The receptor was isolated from a woman under 40 in good health and CMV-seropositive. The gene calls are TRBV5-4 and TRBJ2-1, with 10 positions matching TRBD1. The CDR3 nucleotides read TGTGCCAGCAGCGGCCGGGACAGGGGCCACAATGAGCAGTTCTTC. This gives the protein CASSGRDRGHNEQFF.